A single sample is the source of the 20 T cell receptor beta chains below, sequenced in a study of shared clonotypes between healthy human individuals. Produced via immunoSEQ multiplex PCR; TCRdb's table is partial and in-frame only. The sample lists about 2 million clones; 85% to 95% were seen once. The sample comprised naive CD4+ T cells sorted from blood. Subset: CD45RA+ positively selected. Source of these receptors: a man between 18 and 35 years old in good health.

J is TRBJ2-1 and V is TRBV27; a weak D match, TRBD2 (6 bases). The CDR3 runs to 16 residues. V was clipped by 6 bases and J by 1 base, with 16 bases between them. Germline V CDR1 and CDR2: MNHEY, SMNVEV (reference sequence). This chain's CDR3 is CASRKVGSGSYNEQFF. CDR3 DNA: TGTGCCAGCAGGAAGGTGGGGAGCGGGTCCTACAATGAGCAGTTCTTC.

The gene calls are TRBV5-1 and TRBJ2-5; 7 bases map to TRBD1. V shed 3 bases, J shed 5 bases, and the junction held 13 bases outside the gene matches. The germline gives CDR1 SGHRS, CDR2 YFSETQ. This CDR3 has 16 residues. The CDR3 is CASSSSGTEVGETQYF. CDR3 nucleotide sequence: TGCGCCAGCAGCTCCTCCGGGACAGAAGTAGGGGAGACCCAGTACTTC. Looking up the rest from reference TRBV5-1 and TRBJ2-5 gives the full variable domain: KAGVTQTPRYLIKTRGQQVTLSCSPISGHRSVSWYQQTPGQGLQFLFEYFSETQRNKGNFPGRFSGRQFSNSRSEMNVSTLELGDSALYLCASSSSGTEVGETQYFGPGTRLLVL.

The V call is TRBV19, the J call TRBJ2-2; no reliable D call. The CDR3 extends over 13 amino acids. Germline V CDR1 and CDR2: LNHDA, SQIVND (reference sequence). V gave up 6 bases and J gave up 6 bases, with 11 bases separating them. This chain's CDR3 is CASRHIRAGELFF. CDR3 sequence (DNA): TGTGCCAGTAGGCACATTAGGGCCGGGGAGCTGTTTTTT.

As DNA, the CDR3 is TGTGCCAGCAGCGACGGACGGTTGCCCTACGAGCAGTACTTC. The encoded protein is CASSDGRLPYEQYF. The chain uses TRBV14 and TRBJ2-7; D not certain. Trimming took off 5 bases at V and 2 bases at J, with 13 bases between the two ends. CDR3 size: 14 residues. Germline assignment: CDR1 SGHDN and CDR2 FVKESK.

The V and J genes are TRBV30 and TRBJ1-1, with D unclear. The germline CDR1 and CDR2 sequences are GTSNPN and SVGIG (reference sequence). Trimming left V 2 bases short and J 5 bases short, with 12 bases between. The CDR3 covers 13 residues. The CDR3 sequence is CAWSPTGGTEAFF. In DNA, the CDR3 is TGTGCCTGGAGTCCAACGGGAGGGACTGAAGCTTTCTTT.

The gene calls are TRBV5-4 and TRBJ2-1, with 7 bases fitting TRBD2. This CDR3 comprises 16 residues. Germline V gives CDR1 SGHNT, CDR2 YYREEE (reference sequence). The J segment lost 4 bases and the V segment lost 0 bases, leaving 7 bases of the junction unmatched. The CDR3 reads CASSLGRSGSYNEQFF. The DNA for the CDR3 is TGTGCCAGCAGCTTGGGACGTAGCGGGTCGTACAATGAGCAGTTCTTC.

CDR3 nucleotide sequence: TGTGCCATCAGTGGGAAAGGGACCTTGGATGAGCAGTTCTTC. Its protein product is CAISGKGTLDEQFF. The J gene is TRBJ2-1, the V gene TRBV10-3; TRBD1 or TRBD2 may be the D gene (5 bases each). The CDR3 sequence is 14 residues long. V dropped 4 bases and J dropped 8 bases, with 15 bases sitting between them. Per germline, CDR1 ENHRY and CDR2 SYGVKD.

The genes are TRBV6-4 and TRBJ2-2, with 7 bases lining up with TRBD2. CDR3 length: 13 residues. Germline trimming cut 4 bases from V and 7 bases from J; bases unmatched to any gene: 3. The germline gives CDR1 MRHNA, CDR2 SNTAGT. CDR3 coding DNA: TGTGCCAGCAGTGCCGCGGGAGTCGGGGAGCTGTTTTTT. As protein: CASSAAGVGELFF.

The rearrangement joins TRBV5-1 to TRBJ1-4, with D tentatively TRBD1 (5 bases). V lost 0 bases and J 8 bases, leaving 14 bases between the germline ends. The CDR3 consists of 15 residues. CDR1 SGHRS and CDR2 YFSETQ come from the germline V gene. CDR3: CASSLVPQGGEKLFF. In nucleotides, the CDR3 is TGCGCCAGCAGCTTGGTCCCTCAGGGAGGGGAAAAACTGTTTTTT. The full variable domain, rest sourced from reference TRBV5-1 and TRBJ1-4, is KAGVTQTPRYLIKTRGQQVTLSCSPISGHRSVSWYQQTPGQGLQFLFEYFSETQRNKGNFPGRFSGRQFSNSRSEMNVSTLELGDSALYLCASSLVPQGGEKLFFGSGTQLSVL.

The chain couples TRBV5-1 to TRBJ2-2; 13 nucleotides align to TRBD2. V was clipped by 4 bases and J by 6 bases; unmatched bases: 6. From germline, CDR1 is SGHRS and CDR2 YFSETQ. The CDR3 runs 16 residues. The CDR3 region is CASSELAGGPSGELFF. Here the CDR3 DNA reads TGCGCCAGCAGCGAACTAGCGGGGGGGCCCTCCGGGGAGCTGTTTTTT.

V is TRBV7-2 and J is TRBJ2-1; D may be TRBD1 (5 bases). The germline CDR1 and CDR2 sequences are SGHTA and FQGNSA. V gave up 2 bases and J gave up 0 bases, with 8 bases separating them. This CDR3 region has 15 residues. DNA for the CDR3: TGTGCCAGCAGCTTAAGTGGGGCCTCCTACAATGAGCAGTTCTTC. Its protein product is CASSLSGASYNEQFF. The full variable domain, completed using reference TRBV7-2 and TRBJ2-1, is GAGVSQSPSNKVTEKGKDVELRCDPISGHTALYWYRQSLGQGLEFLIYFQGNSAPDKSGLPSDRFSAERTGGSVSTLTIQRTQQEDSAVYLCASSLSGASYNEQFFGPGTRLTVL.

This sequence joins TRBV4-1 and TRBJ2-2; TRBD1 matches 7 bases. With V trimmed by 4 bases and J by 1 base, 6 bases remained unmatched. Germline CDR1 MGHRA, CDR2 YSYEKL. The CDR3 consists of 16 residues. CDR3 region: CASSPKGAGNTGELFF. In DNA, the CDR3 is TGCGCCAGCAGCCCTAAGGGGGCTGGGAACACCGGGGAGCTGTTTTTT.

The rearrangement uses TRBV27 and TRBJ1-5; the D gene is possibly TRBD1 (5 bases). The CDR3 contains 14 residues. The ends were cut back, 7 bases at V and 4 bases at J, with 14 bases in the middle. The germline V gene has CDR1 MNHEY and CDR2 SMNVEV (reference sequence). The CDR3 region has the DNA TGTGCCAGCAAACCCGACAGTTATAATCAGCCCCAGCATTTT. Its translation: CASKPDSYNQPQHF.

To note about this clone: The sample contains more than one DNA sequence encoding this CDR3. V gene TRBV5-4 combines with J gene TRBJ2-3; D gene unclear. Trimming cost V 2 bases and J 1 base, with 11 bases left between them. Per germline, CDR1 SGHNT and CDR2 YYREEE (reference sequence). The CDR3 sequence is 15 residues long. This chain's CDR3 is CASSLSSGGTDTQYF. Written as DNA, the CDR3 is TGTGCCAGCAGCTTAAGCTCCGGTGGCACAGATACGCAGTATTTT. Drawing the rest from reference TRBV5-4 and TRBJ2-3, the complete variable domain is ETGVTQSPTHLIKTRGQQVTLRCSSQSGHNTVSWYQQALGQGPQFIFQYYREEENGRGNFPPRFSGLQFPNYSSELNVNALELDDSALYLCASSLSSGGTDTQYFGPGTRLTVL.

The chain recombines TRBV11-3 with TRBJ2-5; 9 nucleotides align to TRBD1. V trimming: 2 bases; J trimming: 3 bases; junction bases outside the gene matches: 4. CDR1 is SGHNT and CDR2 is YENEEA in the germline V gene. The CDR3 is made up of 15 amino acids. As DNA, the CDR3 is TGTGCCAGCAGCTTATGGGGACAGGGAGAAGAGACCCAGTACTTC. Its protein product is CASSLWGQGEETQYF. The full variable domain, rest sourced from reference TRBV11-3 and TRBJ2-5, is EAGVVQSPRYKIIEKKQPVAFWCNPISGHNTLYWYLQNLGQGPELLIRYENEEAVDDSQLPKDRFSAERLKGVDSTLKIQPAELGDSAVYLCASSLWGQGEETQYFGPGTRLLVL.

The chain has TRBV19 and TRBJ1-5; D is unclear. Trimming took 3 bases from V and 1 from J, leaving 13 bases between them. The CDR3 consists of 16 residues. Germline V CDR1 and CDR2: LNHDA, SQIVND (reference sequence). CDR3 amino acids: CASSIEREMSNQPQHF. CDR3 coding DNA: TGTGCCAGTAGTATTGAAAGGGAAATGAGCAATCAGCCCCAGCATTTT.

The CDR3 loop is CASSTGGGSPLHF. CDR3 nucleotides: TGCGCCAGCAGCACAGGGGGCGGGTCACCCCTCCACTTT. The V and J genes are TRBV10-2 and TRBJ1-6, with 9 bases that match TRBD1. Trimming cost V 6 bases and J 10 bases; bases outside gene matches: 4. CDR1 WSHSY and CDR2 SAAADI come from the germline V gene. This CDR3 comprises 13 residues.

The V gene is TRBV9, the J gene TRBJ1-4; D is unresolved. Looked up from germline, CDR1 is SGDLS and CDR2 is YYNGEE. CDR3 size: 15 residues. The V and J ends lost 0 bases and 6 bases respectively, with 12 bases between them. The CDR3 DNA is TGTGCCAGCAGCGTAGGCACAGAGTTTTATGAAAAACTGTTTTTT. Translation: CASSVGTEFYEKLFF.

The V gene is TRBV5-1, the J gene TRBJ2-7; 10 nucleotides agree with TRBD1. The germline gives CDR1 SGHRS, CDR2 YFSETQ. Trimming removed 4 bases from V and 4 bases from J; junction bases left unmatched: 11. This CDR3 comprises 16 residues. The CDR3: CASSTRPGQGTYEQYF. The CDR3 DNA reads as TGCGCCAGCAGCACTCGACCGGGACAGGGGACGTACGAGCAGTACTTC.

V is TRBV5-4 and J is TRBJ2-7, with 10 nucleotides matching TRBD2. Losses at the gene ends were 4 bases for V and 7 bases for J; bases not matched to a gene: 8. CDR1 SGHNT and CDR2 YYREEE come from the germline V gene (reference sequence). The CDR3 is 14 amino acids. CDR3 sequence: CASSQGLAAGEQYF. CDR3 nucleotides: TGTGCCAGCAGCCAAGGACTAGCGGCGGGGGAGCAGTACTTC.